This entry concerns a single T cell receptor beta chain. Its specificity is unknown. Germline is not matched at one junction end, which may reflect a read error. The study ran its PCR with 60 Vbeta and 13 Jbeta primers. The table came from immunoSEQ multiplex PCR; TCRdb's copy has only in-frame clones and leaves some out. The sample contains 120,000 or so clones, roughly a sixth of which appear only once. This specimen comes from a study of cytomegalovirus exposure and HLA in healthy donors. The study, taken as a whole, reports: Indistinguishable V segments such as TRBV6-2 and TRBV6-3 were excluded. A link between a missense DCLRE1C variant and TCR beta V- and J-gene trimming emerged from a later analysis.

The length of the CDR3 is 16 residues. Germline V CDR1 and CDR2: MNHEY, SMNVEV (reference sequence). Source material: PBMCs. This receptor was identified in a female donor in good health and CMV-seropositive. This rearrangement joins TRBV27 to TRBJ2-5; D is ambiguous. CDR3 loop: CASSPGRVAYTFFANF. In DNA, the CDR3 is TGTGCCAGCAGCCCTGGCCGGGTAGCCTATACCTTTTTCGCCAACTTC.